These 27 T cell receptor beta chains originate from one sample sequenced in a study of cytomegalovirus exposure and HLA in healthy donors. PCR used 60 Vbeta primers and 13 Jbeta primers. TCRdb's table, derived via immunoSEQ multiplex PCR, lists solely in-frame clones and lacks some. The table shows about 160,000 clones, with 87% occurring only once. The material sequenced was PBMCs. Receptor source: a woman aged 25 to 39 in good health and CMV-seronegative.

This CDR3 reads CAMGPTGEKLFF. CDR3 in DNA: TGCGCCATGGGCCCGACGGGAGAAAAACTGTTTTTT. The V and J genes are TRBV10-1 and TRBJ1-4; no reliable D call. Germline CDR1 and CDR2: WNHNN and SYGVQD (reference sequence). The V and J ends lost 10 bases and 8 bases respectively, with 14 bases between them. CDR3 size: 12 residues.

The V call is TRBV14, the J call TRBJ2-5; D is unclear. V lost 0 bases and J 2 bases, leaving 10 bases between the germline ends. In germline, CDR1 is SGHDN, CDR2 FVKESK. The CDR3 is made up of 15 amino acids. The CDR3 is CASSQDARLQETQYF. Here the CDR3 DNA reads TGTGCCAGCAGCCAAGATGCCAGGTTACAAGAGACCCAGTACTTC.

The rearrangement joins TRBV27 to TRBJ1-2; a weak D match, TRBD1 (5 bases). This CDR3 is 13 amino acids long. From germline, CDR1 is MNHEY and CDR2 SMNVEV (reference sequence). Trimming cost V 6 bases and J 6 bases, with 14 bases left between them. The CDR3 DNA reads as TGTGCCAGCAGCTGGGGGGGGGTAAATGGCTACACCTTC. Its translation is CASSWGGVNGYTF.

This clone came up once. The rearrangement uses TRBV14 and TRBJ1-2, with 9 bases matching TRBD1. Germline V gives CDR1 SGHDN, CDR2 FVKESK. Trimming cost V 4 bases and J 4 bases; bases outside gene matches: 4. This CDR3 comprises 14 residues. The CDR3 reads CASSRDRAAYGYTF. Written as DNA, the CDR3 is TGTGCCAGCAGCCGGGACAGGGCTGCCTATGGCTACACCTTC.

The chain employs TRBV6-1 and TRBJ1-3, with 9 bases identical to TRBD1. This CDR3 comprises 15 residues. With 6 bases clipped from V and 2 bases from J, the junction kept 5 bases outside the gene matches. Germline CDR1 MNHNS, CDR2 SASEGT. The CDR3 loop reads CASSSRQGAGNTIYF. The CDR3 DNA follows: TGTGCCAGCAGCTCGAGACAGGGGGCTGGAAACACCATATATTTT.

V and J are TRBV7-9 and TRBJ2-7; 9 bases are a match to TRBD1. With 3 bases clipped from V and 5 bases from J, the junction kept 11 bases outside the gene matches. Germline assignment: CDR1 SEHNR and CDR2 FQNEAQ (reference sequence). The CDR3 contains 16 residues. CDR3 residues: CASSFGAGTGSHEQYF. The CDR3 nucleotides read TGTGCCAGCAGCTTCGGGGCCGGGACAGGGTCCCACGAGCAGTACTTC. Full variable domain (remainder filled in from reference TRBV7-9 and TRBJ2-7): DTGVSQNPRHKITKRGQNVTFRCDPISEHNRLYWYRQTLGQGPEFLTYFQNEAQLEKSRLLSDRFSAERPKGSFSTLEIQRTEQGDSAMYLCASSFGAGTGSHEQYFGPGTRLTVT.

The chain links TRBV19 to TRBJ2-7, with TRBD1 matching 7 bases. Trimming took 10 bases from V and 1 from J; bases not matched to a gene: 7. The V gene's germline CDR1 is LNHDA and CDR2 SQIVND (reference sequence). The CDR3 has 13 residues. CDR3 bases: TGTGCCACCTCGAACAGGGGATCCTACGAGCAGTACTTC. This sequence encodes CATSNRGSYEQYF.

The CDR3 bases are TGTGCCAGCAGTTACTCGAATCCAGCGGGGCTCCCTGAGCAGTTCTTC. Encoded protein: CASSYSNPAGLPEQFF. The V call is TRBV6-6, the J call TRBJ2-1, with 7 bases identical to TRBD2. The germline CDR1 and CDR2 sequences are MNHNY and SVGAGI (reference sequence). The V segment lost 0 bases and the J segment 9 bases; nucleotides outside the gene matches: 11. This CDR3 is 16 amino acids long.

The V gene is TRBV27, the J gene TRBJ1-2; TRBD1 matches at 9 bases. The CDR3 spans 15 residues. CDR1 and CDR2 (germline): MNHEY, SMNVEV (reference sequence). V lost 4 bases, J lost 7 bases, and 10 bases stayed unmatched. The DNA for the CDR3 is TGTGCCAGCAGTTACAAAGGGACAGGGCAGATTGGCTACACCTTC. It is translated as CASSYKGTGQIGYTF.

The rearrangement uses TRBV19 and TRBJ2-2; 7 bases align to TRBD1. V shed 5 bases and J 0 bases; nucleotides not matched to a gene: 6. The CDR3 extends over 16 amino acids. CDR1 is LNHDA, CDR2 SQIVND, per germline (reference sequence). Here the CDR3 reads CASSRPGQTNTGELFF. CDR3 nucleotide sequence: TGTGCCAGTAGTCGTCCGGGACAGACGAACACCGGGGAGCTGTTTTTT.

This chain uses TRBV6-1 with TRBJ2-1; weak D call: TRBD2 (6 bases). The V end was cut by 2 bases, the J end by 6 bases, with 14 bases between. From germline, CDR1 is MNHNS and CDR2 SASEGT. CDR3 length: 15 amino acids. The chain's CDR3 is CASSEQLADRNEQFF. CDR3 in DNA: TGTGCCAGCAGTGAACAACTAGCAGATCGCAATGAGCAGTTCTTC.

In this sample, this clone turned up once. The J gene is TRBJ2-5, the V gene TRBV5-1, with D possibly being TRBD2 (6 bases). With the DNA end fitting TRBJ2-7 better, the J assignment may be wrong. In germline, CDR1 is SGHRS, CDR2 YFSETQ. This CDR3 region has 17 residues. This CDR3 reads CASSLSVLRGATYEQYF. CDR3 nucleotides: TGCGCCAGCAGCTTGAGTGTGCTGCGGGGAGCCACCTACGAGCAGTACTTC.

The chain has TRBV6-5 and TRBJ2-5; the D gene is possibly TRBD1 (6 bases). Germline values: CDR1 MNHEY, CDR2 SVGAGI. The V end lost 4 bases, the J end lost 3 bases, and 15 bases lay between the germline ends. The CDR3 contains 15 residues. CDR3 nucleotides: TGTGCCAGCAGTTCCCTCAGGGGTTGGGAAGAGACCCAGTACTTC. Translated, it gives CASSSLRGWEETQYF.

The rearrangement uses TRBV6-4 and TRBJ1-5; D might be TRBD1 (6 bases). CDR3 length: 15 amino acids. CDR1 MRHNA and CDR2 SNTAGT come from the germline V gene. V lost 6 bases and J 0 bases, leaving 12 bases between the germline ends. CDR3 amino acids: CASSPDRASNQPQHF. The CDR3 region has the DNA TGTGCCAGCAGCCCGGACAGAGCTAGCAATCAGCCCCAGCATTTT.

The chain uses TRBV6-1 and TRBJ1-2; D is uncertain. V was pared by 5 bases and J by 7 bases, with 17 bases between. In germline, CDR1 is MNHNS, CDR2 SASEGT. The CDR3 sequence is 14 residues long. The CDR3 sequence is CASSWEGPSLGYTF. The DNA for the CDR3 is TGTGCCAGCAGTTGGGAGGGTCCCTCGCTTGGCTACACCTTC.

Notes on this clone: Likely a read error: the CDR3 ends without its conserved phenylalanine or tryptophan. V and J are TRBV20-1 and TRBJ1-1; D ambiguous. The CDR3 covers 11 residues. V lost 0 bases, J lost 6 bases, and 5 bases lay in between. CDR1 is DFQATT, CDR2 SNEGSKA, per germline (reference sequence). The CDR3 DNA sequence: TGCAGTGCTAGAGATCACCCTGAAGCTTTCCTT. Its translation: CSARDHPEAFL.

The rearrangement joins TRBV6-6 to TRBJ2-7; maybe TRBD1 (5 bases). Trimming shortened V by 6 bases and J by 3 bases, and 18 bases separated the two germline ends. Germline CDR1 is MNHNY and CDR2 is SVGAGI (reference sequence). The CDR3 spans 15 residues. DNA of the CDR3: TGTGCCAGCAGCCCCGGGCAGGGTGAGTTCTACGAGCAGTACTTC. Residues: CASSPGQGEFYEQYF.

This clone is a singleton in its sample. The chain couples TRBV19 to TRBJ1-3, with 9 bases aligning to TRBD1. CDR1 and CDR2 from the germline V gene are LNHDA and SQIVND (reference sequence). V lost 3 bases to trimming and J lost 3 bases; unmatched junction nucleotides: 12. CDR3 length: 18 amino acids. CDR3 DNA sequence: TGTGCCAGTAGTATTTCGGGACAGGGTGCCTTTTTTGGAAACACCATATATTTT. Its protein product is CASSISGQGAFFGNTIYF.

The chain carries TRBV10-2 and TRBJ2-1; 11 bases agree with TRBD2. V lost 6 bases and J lost 9; bases outside the gene matches: 4. CDR1 is WSHSY, CDR2 SAAADI, per germline. The length of the CDR3 is 13 residues. The CDR3: CASRLAGEGEQFF. The CDR3 bases are TGCGCCAGCAGACTAGCGGGAGAGGGTGAGCAGTTCTTC.

V usage is TRBV25-1 and J usage is TRBJ1-1; tentative D call: TRBD1 (6 bases). CDR1 MGHDK and CDR2 SYGVNS come from the germline V gene. This CDR3 comprises 14 residues. V lost 7 bases and J lost 2, with 14 bases in between. CDR3 protein: CASKGGAYNTEAFF. The CDR3 region has the DNA TGTGCCAGCAAAGGGGGGGCCTATAACACTGAAGCTTTCTTT.

V and J are TRBV7-2 and TRBJ1-5, with D hard to call. Between the trimmed V and J ends, which lost 5 bases and 3 bases, there was a span of 11 bases. Germline V lookup: CDR1 SGHTA, CDR2 FQGNSA. CDR3 length equals 14 residues. The CDR3 sequence is CASSSGLHNQPQHF. Here the CDR3 DNA reads TGTGCCAGCAGCAGCGGGCTACACAATCAGCCCCAGCATTTT.

This chain uses TRBV27 with TRBJ2-7, with 11 bases lining up with TRBD2. The CDR3 has 16 amino acids. Looked up from germline, CDR1 is MNHEY and CDR2 is SMNVEV (reference sequence). Unmatched junction bases numbered 10, after V lost 8 bases and J lost 1 base. In nucleotides, the CDR3 is TGTGCCAGCGGACCCCTAGCGGGAGGCCCGTCCTACGAGCAGTACTTC. This codes for CASGPLAGGPSYEQYF.

The chain carries TRBV9 and TRBJ2-5; possibly TRBD2 for D (6 bases). With 0 bases removed from V and 0 bases from J, the gap between germline ends came to 12 bases. The CDR3 contains 16 residues. The germline V gene has CDR1 SGDLS and CDR2 YYNGEE. This CDR3 is CASSVAFGGYQETQYF. Here the CDR3 DNA reads TGTGCCAGCAGCGTAGCTTTTGGGGGGTACCAAGAGACCCAGTACTTC.

A remark on this clone: The same CDR3 can be traced to other DNA sequences in this sample. This chain connects TRBV5-1 to TRBJ2-1, with 7 bases aligning to TRBD2. This CDR3 has 14 residues. Germline V CDR1 and CDR2: SGHRS, YFSETQ. J lost 6 bases, V lost 1 base, and 4 bases had no gene match. CDR3 in amino acids: CASSLTAGANEQFF. The CDR3 DNA follows: TGCGCCAGCAGCTTGACCGCGGGAGCCAATGAGCAGTTCTTC.

The chain recombines TRBV7-8 with TRBJ1-1; a possible D gene is TRBD1 (5 bases). The CDR3 covers 15 residues. Germline V gives CDR1 SGHVS, CDR2 FQNEAQ. V was shortened by 0 bases and J by 4 bases, with 12 bases between the two germline ends. The CDR3 nucleotides read TGTGCCAGCAGCTTAGCCATACTGGGGGGCACTGAAGCTTTCTTT. As protein: CASSLAILGGTEAFF. Together with reference TRBV7-8 and TRBJ1-1, the CDR3 gives the full variable domain: GAGVSQSPRYKVAKRGQDVALRCDPISGHVSLFWYQQALGQGPEFLTYFQNEAQLDKSGLPSDRFFAERPEGSVSTLKIQRTQQEDSAVYLCASSLAILGGTEAFFGQGTRLTVV.

This clone is a singleton in its sample. The chain couples TRBV21-1 to TRBJ2-3; the table's D call, TRBD2, has no DNA check behind it. TRBV21-1 is given as a pseudogene. The CDR3 is 21 residues long. The CDR3 nucleotides read TGTGCCAGCAGCAAAAAGGGGACTAGCGGGGGGTCGATGACTAGCACAGATACGCAGTATTTT. Protein: CASSKKGTSGGSMTSTDTQYF.

This chain uses TRBV2 with TRBJ1-1, with a tentative D call TRBD1 (6 bases). The length of the CDR3 is 12 residues. The V gene lost 6 bases and the J gene lost 8 bases, with 13 bases spanning the gap. The germline CDR1 and CDR2 sequences are SNHLY and FYNNEI. The chain's CDR3 is CASRLQGYEAFF. The CDR3 region has the DNA TGTGCCAGCAGACTACAGGGATACGAAGCTTTCTTT.